A single sample is the source of the 11 T cell receptor beta chains below, sequenced in a study of blood T cell repertoires in COVID-19. Sequencing was performed with immunoSEQ multiplex PCR; in TCRdb, only in-frame clones are kept and a portion is missing. In the table there are roughly 100,000 clones, about 80% of which are singletons. The sequencing sample was made of peripheral blood. The receptors originated from a woman in her 70s with acute or convalescent COVID-19.

The chain links TRBV7-9 to TRBJ2-7, with unresolved D. Trimming took 3 bases from V and 2 from J, leaving 8 bases between them. This CDR3 has 13 amino acids. Germline V gives CDR1 SEHNR, CDR2 FQNEAQ (reference sequence). CDR3 sequence: CASSLGSTYEQYF. As DNA, the CDR3 is TGTGCCAGCAGCTTGGGCAGTACCTACGAGCAGTACTTC.

This chain uses TRBV6-5 with TRBJ1-6; tentative D call: TRBD1 (5 bases). V dropped 0 bases and J dropped 10 bases, with 7 bases sitting between them. The CDR3 covers 13 residues. The V gene's germline CDR1 is MNHEY and CDR2 SVGAGI. DNA of the CDR3: TGTGCCAGCAGTTACTCTCGGGGGTCACCCCTCCACTTT. Protein product: CASSYSRGSPLHF.

This clone has just one count. DNA of the CDR3: TGTGCCAGCAGCCCCTCTACGACCTACGAGCAGTACTTC. Translating it yields CASSPSTTYEQYF. V usage is TRBV3-1 (or the pseudogene TRBV3-2) and J usage is TRBJ2-7; no clear D gene. The CDR3 is made up of 13 amino acids. The V and J ends lost 4 bases and 2 bases respectively, with 9 bases between them. The V gene's germline CDR1 is LGHDT and CDR2 YNNKEL (reference sequence).

This clone was seen a few times. A junction end diverges from the germline sequence, so it may reflect a read error. The same CDR3 is also encoded by other DNA sequences in this sample. V gene TRBV7-6 combines with J gene TRBJ1-1; tentatively, D is TRBD1 (5 bases). Germline V gene data show CDR1 as SGHVS and CDR2 as FNYEAQ. There are 13 residues in the CDR3. The CDR3 protein is CASSLDRNTEAFF. CDR3 DNA: TGTGCCAGCAGTTTAGACAGGAACACTGAAGCTTTCTTT.

This chain connects TRBV30 to TRBJ1-1; possible D gene TRBD1, 5 bases. Between the trimmed V and J ends, which lost 6 bases and 5 bases, there was a span of 19 bases. Per the germline V gene, CDR1 is GTSNPN and CDR2 is SVGIG (reference sequence). The CDR3 length is 14 residues. CDR3 in DNA: TGTGCCTGTCCGGTGATAGGGGCGAGGACTGAAGCTTTCTTT. This translates into CACPVIGARTEAFF.

The sample holds a few counts of this clone. V gene TRBV29-1 combines with J gene TRBJ1-4; D is unclear. Germline assignment: CDR1 SQVTM and CDR2 ANQGSEA. The CDR3 spans 14 residues. Between the trimmed V and J ends, which lost 5 bases and 6 bases, there was a span of 16 bases. The DNA for the CDR3 is TGCAGCGTTCGGCGGAGTGTAGGTTATGAAAAACTGTTTTTT. It is translated as CSVRRSVGYEKLFF. Full variable domain (missing parts from reference TRBV29-1 and TRBJ1-4): SAVISQKPSRDICQRGTSLTIQCQVDSQVTMMFWYRQQPGQSLTLIATANQGSEATYESGFVIDKFPISRPNLTFSTLTVSNMSPEDSSIYLCSVRRSVGYEKLFFGSGTQLSVL.

This chain links TRBV4-3 with TRBJ1-1, with D perhaps matching TRBD1 (5 bases). The V end lost 2 bases, the J end lost 5 bases, and 15 bases lay between the germline ends. The germline V gene has CDR1 LGHNA and CDR2 YSLEER. The CDR3 runs to 15 residues. CDR3: CASSQNGAGGTEAFF. CDR3 DNA sequence: TGCGCCAGCAGCCAAAACGGAGCGGGGGGGACTGAAGCTTTCTTT.

V is TRBV7-2 and J is TRBJ2-1; TRBD1 aligns across 8 bases. V dropped 5 bases and J dropped 7; count of bases not matched to a gene: 4. CDR3 size: 13 residues. Germline loops: CDR1 SGHTA, CDR2 FQGNSA. The CDR3 loop is CASSPGQGNEQFF. CDR3 sequence (DNA): TGTGCCAGCAGCCCAGGACAGGGTAATGAGCAGTTCTTC.

The chain has TRBV6-1 and TRBJ2-5; tentative D call: TRBD2 (6 bases). Looked up from germline, CDR1 is MNHNS and CDR2 is SASEGT. This CDR3 has 16 amino acids. V lost 4 bases, J lost 2 bases, and 17 bases lay in between. CDR3 DNA: TGTGCCAGCAGTGCCCAGAGCGGGTCTATACAAGAGACCCAGTACTTC. Protein: CASSAQSGSIQETQYF.

The chain couples TRBV5-1 to TRBJ1-3; 8 bases agree with TRBD1. Germline values: CDR1 SGHRS, CDR2 YFSETQ. This CDR3 has 17 amino acids. The V and J ends lost 3 bases and 4 bases, in that order; junction bases with no gene match: 12. CDR3 DNA sequence: TGCGCCAGCAGCTCGACAAACAGGGGGAATGACGGAAACACCATATATTTT. This encodes CASSSTNRGNDGNTIYF. Filled out from reference TRBV5-1 and TRBJ1-3, the complete variable domain reads KAGVTQTPRYLIKTRGQQVTLSCSPISGHRSVSWYQQTPGQGLQFLFEYFSETQRNKGNFPGRFSGRQFSNSRSEMNVSTLELGDSALYLCASSSTNRGNDGNTIYFGEGSWLTVV.

The chain combines TRBV15 with TRBJ2-3, with 10 bases lining up with TRBD2. Germline V CDR1 and CDR2: LNHNV, YYDKDF (reference sequence). The CDR3 spans 17 residues. Trimming at V came to 0 bases and at J to 7 bases, leaving 10 bases not matched to a gene. CDR3 region: CATSRDYSGTSVNTQYF. As DNA, the CDR3 is TGTGCCACCAGCAGAGACTACTCCGGGACTAGCGTAAATACGCAGTATTTT.